The T cell receptor (beta chain) under discussion was sequenced for a study of response to subunit inactivated influenza vaccine. Study results and caveats: That few new T cells are recruited by each seasonal influenza vaccination was the authors' suggestion.

V dropped 0 bases and J dropped 11; count of bases not matched to a gene: 11. The V gene's germline CDR1 is LNHNV and CDR2 YYDKDF (reference sequence). The CDR3 is made up of 16 amino acids. MiXCR, run by TCRdb on the RT-PCR reads, gives a single entry per CDR3 protein. Here the sample spans about 480,000 distinct CDR3 sequences, around 13% being singletons. On this clonotype: Its antigen is unidentified.

The sample in question was PBMCs from blood, obtained 40 to 50 days after vaccination. This chain links TRBV15 with TRBJ1-4, with 8 positions matching TRBD1. The origin of this receptor is a man aged 50 to 60 who received an inactivated influenza vaccine. CDR3 DNA: TGTGCCACCAGCAGAGATCCCCTCGGACAGGGAGGGAAACTGTTTTTT. It is translated as CATSRDPLGQGGKLFF. The entire variable domain, with the rest obtained from reference TRBV15 and TRBJ1-4, is as follows: DAMVIQNPRYQVTQFGKPVTLSCSQTLNHNVMYWYQQKSSQAPKLLFHYYDKDFNNEADTPDNFQSRRPNTSFCFLDIRSPGLGDTAMYLCATSRDPLGQGGKLFFGSGTQLSVL.